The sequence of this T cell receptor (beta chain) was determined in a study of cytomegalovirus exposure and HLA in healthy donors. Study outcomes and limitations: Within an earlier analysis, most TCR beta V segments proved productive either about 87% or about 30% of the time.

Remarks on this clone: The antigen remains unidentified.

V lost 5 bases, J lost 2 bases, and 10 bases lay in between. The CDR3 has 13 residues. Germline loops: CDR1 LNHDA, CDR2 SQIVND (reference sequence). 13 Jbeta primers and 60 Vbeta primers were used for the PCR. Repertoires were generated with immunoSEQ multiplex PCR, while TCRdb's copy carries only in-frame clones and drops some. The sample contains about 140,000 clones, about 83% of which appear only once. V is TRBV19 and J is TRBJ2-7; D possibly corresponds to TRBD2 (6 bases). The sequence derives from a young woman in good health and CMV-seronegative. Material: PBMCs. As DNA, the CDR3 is TGTGCCAGTAGTGGGGGGAGTCCCTACGAGCAGTACTTC. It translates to CASSGGSPYEQYF. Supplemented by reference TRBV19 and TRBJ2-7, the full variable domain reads DGGITQSPKYLFRKEGQNVTLSCEQNLNHDAMYWYRQDPGQGLRLIYYSQIVNDFQKGDIAEGYSVSREKKESFPLTVTSAQKNPTAFYLCASSGGSPYEQYFGPGTRLTVT.